This T cell receptor beta chain originates from a study of early T cells in non-severe SARS-CoV-2 infection. Study context: From unsorted whole blood, bulk RNA was sequenced, and the chains remained unpaired.

A single record per CDR3 protein comes from TCRdb applying MiXCR to the 5' RACE reads. The sample lists around 56,000 distinct CDR3 sequences; roughly 7.1% were seen once. A few counts support this clonotype. In germline, CDR1 is KGHSH, CDR2 LQKENI. The CDR3 covers 17 residues. Trimming took off 2 bases at V and 2 bases at J, with 16 bases between the two ends. This sequence was found in an adult who was a healthcare worker with PCR-confirmed SARS-CoV-2 infection or an uninfected control (not recorded which). This material consisted of whole blood, taken at baseline. The gene calls are TRBV18 and TRBJ2-4; D ambiguous. The CDR3 sequence is CASSPTNSPLTKNIQYF. In DNA form, the CDR3 reads TGTGCCAGCTCACCAACGAACAGCCCCCTAACCAAAAACATTCAGTACTTC.